One TCR beta chain is described in this entry. Its antigen is not yet known. Base qualities are missing; no much larger clone stands one base away. This entry comes from a study of blood T cell repertoires in COVID-19 (TCRdb year 2020). In the study overall: Collaborator samples came from the United States, Italy and Spain and covered acute and convalescent phases of COVID-19. The prospective study material was composed of cDNA or gDNA derived from T cells, B-cell-depleted T cells, or PBMCs. The dataset comprised deeply sampled blood TCRbeta repertoires from subjects exposed to, actively infected with, or recovered from COVID-19. The repertoires were released in a freely available public database intended as a resource for research on the immune response to SARS-CoV-2. The samples were drawn from two sources: the first 160 participants of the ongoing ImmuneRACE study, and fewer than 1,500 subjects contributed by 6 global collaborators. The sample metadata nearly always contained a de-identified subject ID, COVID-19 status, age in years and sex. Where available, HLA class I and class II types were taken from metadata supplied by the sample provider and were not determined by assay-based typing.

Participants in the prospective study were enrolled through a virtual design, were aged roughly 18 to 95 years, and lived in approximately 25 United States geographic areas. In the prospective study, participants were assigned to cohorts based on the clinical history participants reported in a screening survey and a study questionnaire. Recovered participants in ImmuneRACE Cohort 3 were defined as having two consecutive negative NP/OP PCR tests, clearance from a healthcare professional, or resolution of symptoms. Each participant in the prospective study had whole blood, serum and a nasopharyngeal or oropharyngeal swab collected by mobile phlebotomists. Participants in the prospective study had the option to provide additional blood draws and questionnaires over a roughly two-month period. Prospective study blood samples were shipped either frozen or at room temperature before DNA extraction. TCRbeta CDR3 regions were amplified from genomic DNA using the immunoSEQ Assay, a bias-controlled multiplex PCR. As for the authors' bioinformatics: Within the assay, amplification of reference gene primers was used to estimate how many nucleated cells each sample contained. To quantify the absolute abundance of each unique TCRbeta CDR3 rearrangement, sequence reads were collapsed and filtered. For each sample, productive Simpson clonality was calculated as the square root of Simpson's diversity index over productive rearrangements. Not all clones reach the TCRdb copy of this immuneACCESS table, which keeps in-frame sequences only. Checked studies attribute under half of the gap to unresolved V genes and leave the rest unexplained. V, J and clone size were drawn from that table, and D and trimming were deduced from the DNA. The sample table records approximately 500,000 clones; 70% to 90% of these occur just once. The ten top clones hold 1.5% to 2% of the sample.

Summary of the overall study and its limitations: Clinical and demographic metadata were provided uncurated, with the amount varying by source and participant.

For CDR1 and CDR2, the germline V gene (reference sequence) lists LNHDA and SQIVND. From cysteine to phenylalanine, the CDR3 is 15 amino acids long. The sequence is cut down to CDR3 DNA, 45 bases in frame from base 1. The V and J ends are trimmed by 6 bases and 0 bases, leaving 15 bases between them. The source material was PBMCs or T cells enriched from blood (not recorded which). The sequence was obtained from a woman aged 40-49 years who had recovered from COVID-19. This sequence uses TRBV19 and TRBJ2-7; TRBD2 is a weak D gene call, 5 bases matching. The CDR3 reads CASSLTRSLSYEQYF. The bases read TGTGCCAGTAGCCTAACTAGATCGCTCTCCTACGAGCAGTACTTC.